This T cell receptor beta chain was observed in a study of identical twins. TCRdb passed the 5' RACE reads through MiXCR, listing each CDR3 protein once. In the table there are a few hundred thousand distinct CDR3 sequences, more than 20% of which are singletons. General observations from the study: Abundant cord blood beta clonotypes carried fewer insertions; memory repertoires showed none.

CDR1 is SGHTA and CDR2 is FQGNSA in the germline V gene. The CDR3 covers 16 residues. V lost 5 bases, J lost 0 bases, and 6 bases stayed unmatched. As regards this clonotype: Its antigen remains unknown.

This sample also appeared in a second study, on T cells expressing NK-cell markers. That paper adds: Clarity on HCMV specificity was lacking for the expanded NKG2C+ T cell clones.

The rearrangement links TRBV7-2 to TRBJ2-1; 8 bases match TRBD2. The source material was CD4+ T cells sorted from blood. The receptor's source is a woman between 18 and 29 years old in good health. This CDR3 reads CASSIQRGYSYNEQFF. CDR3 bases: TGTGCCAGCAGCATACAGCGGGGGTACTCCTACAATGAGCAGTTCTTC.